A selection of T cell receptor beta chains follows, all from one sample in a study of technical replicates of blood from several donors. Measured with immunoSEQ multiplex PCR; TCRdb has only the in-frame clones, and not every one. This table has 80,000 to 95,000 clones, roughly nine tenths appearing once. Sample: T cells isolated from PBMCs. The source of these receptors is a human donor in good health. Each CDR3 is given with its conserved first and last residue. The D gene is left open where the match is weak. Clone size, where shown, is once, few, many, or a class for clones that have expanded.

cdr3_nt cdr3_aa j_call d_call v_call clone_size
TGTGCCAGCAGCTCGCTACAGGGGTTAAATGGCTACACCTTC CASSSLQGLNGYTF TRBJ1-2 TRBD1 TRBV7-8 -
TGTGCCATCGAACAGGGAGACACTGAAGCTTTCTTT CAIEQGDTEAFF TRBJ1-1 - TRBV28 -
TGTGCCAGCAGGATAGAGGACACCGGGGAGCTGTTTTTT CASRIEDTGELFF TRBJ2-2 - TRBV11-2 -
TGTGCCAGCAGCTTAGTACAGTTCCGGGGTCGCAATCAGCCCCAGCATTTT CASSLVQFRGRNQPQHF TRBJ1-5 - TRBV7-9 -
TGTGCCAGCAGAACTCCCTCTTACACTGAAGCTTTCTTT CASRTPSYTEAFF TRBJ1-1 - TRBV6-5 -
TGCGCCAGCAGCCAGGGGCCCAGTATCATAGAGAAAAACATTCAGTACTTC CASSQGPSIIEKNIQYF TRBJ2-4 - TRBV4-1 -
TGTGCCAGCAGCGATAGGACAGGGGGCGACACAGATACGCAGTATTTT CASSDRTGGDTDTQYF TRBJ2-3 TRBD1 TRBV9 -
TGTGCCAGCAGTTACTTCGGGGACAGGGGAGATCAGCCCCAGCATTTT CASSYFGDRGDQPQHF TRBJ1-5 TRBD1 TRBV6-6 -
TGTGCCAGCAGTGAAGGGGGAGCCTTAGCCAAAAACATTCAGTACTTC CASSEGGALAKNIQYF TRBJ2-4 - TRBV2 -
TGTGCCAGCGGGCGGGGAAGGAACACTGAAGCTTTCTTT CASGRGRNTEAFF TRBJ1-1 - TRBV6-5 few
TGCGCCAGCAGCCGGGGACAGGGGACAATGGGGTATGGCTACACCTTC CASSRGQGTMGYGYTF TRBJ1-2 TRBD1 TRBV5-1 -
TGTGCCAGCAGAACTCAGGGTTCGCGCGAGCAGTACTTC CASRTQGSREQYF TRBJ2-7 - TRBV7-9 -
TGTGCCAGCGCAATGGCCCTCTACGAGCAGTACTTC CASAMALYEQYF TRBJ2-7 - TRBV5-5 -
TGTGCCAGCAGCTTGGCTCTAGCGGGGGCCTTCACCGGGGAGCTGTTTTTT CASSLALAGAFTGELFF TRBJ2-2 TRBD2 TRBV5-6 -
TGTGCCAGCAGTTCTACTAGCGGGGGGTCCTACGAGCAGTACTTC CASSSTSGGSYEQYF TRBJ2-7 TRBD2 TRBV6-5 -
TGTGCCAGCAGTTCCTACCGACCCGGGACTAGCGGCAGATACGAGCAGTACTTC CASSSYRPGTSGRYEQYF TRBJ2-7 TRBD2 TRBV28 once